The T cell receptor beta chain described here comes from a study of human T cells and chemical hapten exposure (dated by TCRdb to the early 2020s). Context from the whole study: For sensitization, 2% DPC in acetone was applied to an approximately 2 cm by approximately 2 cm area of upper inner arm skin. Patients additionally received weekly therapeutic DPC doses to the scalp throughout the roughly 25-week study period. Patch testing on the upper back used Finn chambers containing 0.01% DPC, with scoring done after 6 days according to International Contact Dermatitis Research Group standards. Alopecia areata with under or over 50% scalp involvement, alopecia totalis and alopecia universalis were represented in the patient cohort, which was mostly female. Libraries were pooled for sequencing, and variation in per-sample TCR yields was attributed mainly to small differences in library volumes within the pool. In alopecia patients, the study followed how the peripheral blood TCR repertoire changed in vivo over primary and secondary sensitization to diphenylcyclopropenone (DPC), a hapten. Blood was sampled from patients pre-sensitization (week 0) and at 2, 6 and about 24 weeks after DPC sensitization. Blood for TCR sequencing was provided by twenty-nine alopecia patients at one to four time points (pre-sensitization, 2, 6 and 24 weeks). For every blood RNA sample, sequencing covered both the TCR alpha and TCR beta chains. The investigation overall reported the following: After repeated subsampling, changes were observed in the strength of the expansion versus patch-test correlation and in the threshold at which the correlation became significant. Expanded TCRs formed significantly more large CDR3 similarity clusters than pre-sensitization or healthy control sets, consistent with antigen-driven responses. Patch test score was positively correlated with the number of PT1 expanded TCRs, with significance at thresholds 8, 16 and 32 but not at 4. Because every patient had alopecia, a presumed autoimmune disease, the patients' immune response might differ from that of healthy individuals. The number of TCRs above 1 in 1000 frequency did not change with DPC sensitization; there was no evidence of global repertoire structure alterations.

V has 6 bases trimmed and J has 3 bases trimmed; junction bases matching no gene number 6. The CDR3 goes from the cysteine to the phenylalanine over 16 residues. Kept here is only the CDR3 DNA, which spans 48 bases and is read in frame from base 1. As encoded in the germline V gene, CDR1 is MDHEN while CDR2 is SYDVKM. On this clonotype itself: Its antigen is still unknown. Per-nucleotide qualities are absent, and no much larger clonotype sits a single base away.

Receptor amplification or capture employed RACE. The sequencing machine was a NextSeq 500. Library preparation attached unique molecular identifiers to individual cDNA molecules for quantitative, reproducible TCR counting. As for how the authors treated the data: A median of about 87,000 TCRs per sample was observed, with a range of 23,224 to 690,600. The Decombinator software suite was used to annotate V, J and CDR3 in the TCR reads. For the PS versus PT1 abundance plots, all samples were subsampled to the same number of TCRs (28,000). Expanded TCRs were defined as absent before sensitization and observed at least eight times at the 2-week time point. Using fastp at Q25 and MiXCR, TCRdb reprocessed the public reads and kept productive beta chains. Every CDR3 protein is listed once, alongside the most common genes and DNA of its rows. For this entry, the V and J calls and clone size follow TCRdb and not the study's own pipeline. The sample profile shows under 60,000 distinct CDR3 sequences; roughly a tenth of them were found once. The ten largest clonotypes hold around a tenth of the sample.

In the paper's terms, the time point label means: pre-sensitization, week 0. The treatment or condition label on this specimen signifies: therapeutic diphenylcyclopropenone sensitization with weekly scalp DPC. Unfractionated whole blood was collected in Tempus Blood RNA tubes, and total RNA was extracted from that blood. At every patch-test visit, the blood draw took place before the patch test was put on. Patients were considered eligible if aged 18 to 70, diagnosed with alopecia and deemed suitable for DPC therapy, and patients were excluded if pregnant. The rearrangement combines TRBV28 with TRBJ2-4, and TRBD2 matches 12 of the central bases. This clonotype was obtained from a woman aged 25 to 39 with alopecia areata. Some clones in this sample may be carry-over from other donors' samples. Material: whole blood, obtained in connection with sensitization to the hapten diphenylcyclopropenone (DPC). The CDR3 region: CASSPLTSGSKNIQYF. The DNA sequence is as follows: TGTGCCAGCAGCCCTCTGACTAGCGGGAGCAAAAACATTCAGTACTTC.